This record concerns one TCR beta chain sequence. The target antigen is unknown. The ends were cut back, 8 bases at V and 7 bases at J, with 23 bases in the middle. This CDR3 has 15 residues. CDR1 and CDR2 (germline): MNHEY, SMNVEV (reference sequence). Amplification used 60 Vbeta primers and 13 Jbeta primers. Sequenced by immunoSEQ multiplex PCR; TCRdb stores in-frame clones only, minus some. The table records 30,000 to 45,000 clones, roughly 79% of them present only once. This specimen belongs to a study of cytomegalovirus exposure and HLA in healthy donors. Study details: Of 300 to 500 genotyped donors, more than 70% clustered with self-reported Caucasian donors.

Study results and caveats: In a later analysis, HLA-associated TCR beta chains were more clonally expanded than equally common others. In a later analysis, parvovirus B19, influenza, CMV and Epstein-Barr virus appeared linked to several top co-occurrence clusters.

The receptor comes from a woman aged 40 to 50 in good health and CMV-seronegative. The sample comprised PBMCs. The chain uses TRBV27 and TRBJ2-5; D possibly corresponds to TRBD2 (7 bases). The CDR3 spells CASRGRGQGGATQYF. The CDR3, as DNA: TGTGCCAGCCGAGGGCGGGGGCAGGGAGGTGCGACCCAGTACTTC.